This record looks at one T cell receptor (beta chain) sequence and its context. The data were taken from a study of T cells expressing NK-cell markers. Using the 5' RACE reads, TCRdb records one entry per CDR3 protein without DNA. Its clone listing holds roughly 380,000 distinct CDR3 sequences. CDR3 length: 16 residues. Sequencing was carried out using blood T cells: a sorted CD56 or NKG2C T cell subset, CD4+ or CD8+ T cells, or bulk PBMC T cells (not recorded which). This chain uses TRBV12-3 or TRBV12-4 with TRBJ2-3; absent DNA, TCRdb's TRBD2 call cannot be checked. The sequence was obtained from a man aged 18 to 69 in good health. CDR3 amino acids: CASSPHSGGASDTQYF.